A selection of T cell receptor beta chains follows, all from one sample in a study of T cell changes during pregnancy in multiple sclerosis. This table comes from immunoSEQ multiplex PCR, and its TCRdb copy is limited to in-frame clones, with some not included. The profile shows approximately 51,000 clones, 92% of them singletons. The specimen was CD4+ T cells from peripheral blood mononuclear cells, collected after pregnancy. The source is a female donor with multiple sclerosis, enrolled in a pregnancy study. CDR3s include the opening cysteine and the closing phenylalanine or tryptophan. A D gene is named only where the DNA matches it firmly. Size tells how often a clone was seen (once, few, many) or the class of an expanded clone, and some rows leave it out.

d_gene,j_gene,abundance,v_gene,CDR3aa,CDR3nt
NA,TRBJ2-4,NA,TRBV4-3,CASSQGGLNIQYF,TGCGCCAGCAGCCAAGGGGGCCTAAACATTCAGTACTTC
TRBD2,TRBJ2-1,NA,TRBV19,CASSHSGRVYNEQFF,TGTGCCAGTAGTCATAGCGGGAGGGTTTACAATGAGCAGTTCTTC
NA,TRBJ2-1,NA,TRBV11-3,CASSLAPGTYNEQFF,TGTGCCAGCAGCTTAGCTCCCGGGACTTACAATGAGCAGTTCTTC
TRBD1,TRBJ1-2,once,TRBV6-5,CASSTQGGASYGYTF,TGTGCCAGCAGTACACAGGGGGGAGCCTCTTATGGCTACACCTTC
NA,TRBJ1-5,once,TRBV10-2,CASRGGSNQPQHF,TGCGCCAGTAGGGGAGGCAGCAATCAGCCCCAGCATTTT
NA,TRBJ2-1,NA,TRBV12-5,CASAFGRGRNEQFF,TGTGCTAGTGCCTTCGGGCGGGGGCGGAATGAGCAGTTCTTC
TRBD2,TRBJ2-7,NA,TRBV7-2,CASSPTSYYEQYF,TGTGCCAGCAGCCCGACTAGCTACTACGAGCAGTACTTC
TRBD1,TRBJ1-1,NA,TRBV6-5,CASSRSTGGWWAFF,TGTGCCAGCAGTCGATCTACAGGGGGCTGGTGGGCTTTCTTT
NA,TRBJ2-7,NA,TRBV6-6,CASNEGLTYEQYF,TGTGCCAGTAATGAGGGCCTAACCTACGAGCAGTACTTC
TRBD2,TRBJ2-7,NA,TRBV5-4,CASSSKSGSNHEQYF,TGTGCCAGCAGCTCGAAAAGCGGGAGTAACCACGAGCAGTACTTC
TRBD1,TRBJ2-7,NA,TRBV7-2,CASSARTGGAYEQYF,TGTGCCAGCAGCGCCCGGACAGGGGGCGCGTACGAGCAGTACTTC
TRBD2,TRBJ2-7,NA,TRBV7-2,CASSLSGMGKVQNEQYF,TGTGCCAGCAGCTTAAGCGGGATGGGCAAGGTACAGAACGAGCAGTACTTC
NA,TRBJ1-1,NA,TRBV21-1,CASTRESTEAFF,TGTGCCAGCACCCGCGAAAGCACTGAAGCTTTCTTT
NA,TRBJ1-2,few,TRBV18,CASSPQGLVGYTF,TGTGCCAGCTCACCTCAGGGGTTGGTCGGCTACACCTTC
NA,TRBJ1-2,NA,TRBV5-1,CASSLGLTTSLGYGYTF,TGCGCCAGCAGCTTGGGGTTAACTACCTCTCTCGGGTATGGCTACACCTTC
TRBD2,TRBJ2-7,NA,TRBV18,CASSRGLAGSYEQYF,TGTGCCAGCTCGAGAGGACTAGCGGGAAGCTACGAGCAGTACTTC
TRBD2,TRBJ2-5,NA,TRBV7-2,CASSLSGRAPKETQYF,TGTGCCAGCAGCTTATCCGGGAGGGCCCCTAAAGAGACCCAGTACTTC
NA,TRBJ1-6,NA,TRBV6-1,CASSEPYPGDSPLHF,TGTGCCAGCAGTGAACCTTACCCGGGGGACTCACCCCTCCACTTT
TRBD1,TRBJ1-2,NA,TRBV29-1,CSVDSGQGPHTF,TGCAGCGTTGATTCGGGACAGGGGCCCCACACCTTC
NA,TRBJ1-5,NA,TRBV27,CASSPLLFGLASNQPQHF,TGTGCCAGCAGTCCCCTTTTATTCGGTTTAGCGAGCAATCAGCCCCAGCATTTT
TRBD1,TRBJ1-5,NA,TRBV6-5,CASSRQGGNQPQHF,TGTGCCAGCAGTAGACAGGGAGGCAATCAGCCCCAGCATTTT
NA,TRBJ2-5,NA,TRBV7-3,CASSFGGEETQYF,TGTGCCAGCAGCTTCGGTGGGGAGGAGACCCAGTACTTC
TRBD1,TRBJ2-5,NA,TRBV2,CASRGLTGGWETQYF,TGTGCCAGCAGAGGATTGACAGGGGGCTGGGAGACCCAGTACTTC
NA,TRBJ2-5,once,TRBV5-4,CASSSNDPDRKETQYF,TGTGCCAGCAGCTCCAATGATCCGGACAGAAAAGAGACCCAGTACTTC
TRBD2,TRBJ2-3,NA,TRBV27,CASSHPSGREGDTQYF,TGTGCCAGCAGCCATCCTAGCGGGAGGGAAGGAGATACGCAGTATTTT
NA,TRBJ2-3,NA,TRBV6-4,CASSDTSTDTQYF,TGTGCCAGCAGTGACACAAGCACAGATACGCAGTATTTT
TRBD1,TRBJ2-1,NA,TRBV28,CASSPRDRVINEQFF,TGTGCCAGCAGTCCCCGGGACAGGGTTATCAATGAGCAGTTCTTC